Sequencing of this TCR beta chain was carried out in a study of T cell responses to AZD1222 COVID-19 vaccine. TCRdb keeps only in-frame clones here, not all; method: immunoSEQ multiplex PCR. The profile shows approximately 110,000 clones, around 88% of them singletons. Germline V lookup: CDR1 SGHDN, CDR2 FVKESK. The CDR3 totals 15 residues. The V and J ends lost 4 bases and 3 bases, in that order; junction bases with no gene match: 6. The V and J genes are TRBV14 and TRBJ2-1; the match to TRBD1 covers 7 bases. This TCR came from an adult in good health. The sequencing here drew on peripheral blood, taken on day 0 of AZD1222 vaccination. CDR3 residues: CASSLGQRGYNEQFF. The CDR3, as DNA: TGTGCCAGCAGCCTGGGACAGAGGGGCTACAATGAGCAGTTCTTC.